The 10 T cell receptor beta chains presented below share a single source sample, sequenced in a study of CD8+ T cells in alopecia areata. It was cDNA, reverse transcribed from extracted RNA, that served as the sequencing template. Sequenced by immunoSEQ multiplex PCR; TCRdb stores in-frame clones only, minus some. This repertoire shows fewer than 250,000 clones, around 43% found once; its top ten account for 2% to 3%. Documented treatment: oral pan-JAK inhibitor, 5-10 mg twice daily. The sequencing used CD4+ T cells sorted from blood, collected at approximately week 36, from a patient treated with tofacitinib. The source of these receptors is a human donor with alopecia areata.

This rearrangement joins TRBV29-1 to TRBJ1-1; 9 bases line up with TRBD1. From germline, CDR1 is SQVTM and CDR2 ANQGSEA. This CDR3 has 13 amino acids. V dropped 5 bases and J dropped 6; count of bases not matched to a gene: 7. CDR3 sequence reads: CSVWDREFSEAFF. CDR3 DNA sequence: TGCAGCGTTTGGGACAGGGAGTTCTCTGAAGCTTTCTTT.

The rearrangement links TRBV4-2 to TRBJ2-5; TRBD2 agrees at 8 bases. Germline CDR1 is LGHNA and CDR2 is YNFKEQ. The CDR3 totals 16 residues. After removal of 5 bases from V and 1 base from J, the junction contained 9 bases not matched to a gene. The CDR3 DNA is TGTGCCAGCAGCTCTGTGGACGGGAGGGCCCAAGAGACCCAGTACTTC. Translating it yields CASSSVDGRAQETQYF.

This clone has a handful of counts. The chain employs TRBV9 and TRBJ2-7, with TRBD1 as a possible D gene (5 bases). CDR3 length: 15 amino acids. CDR1 and CDR2 (germline): SGDLS, YYNGEE. The ends were cut back, 4 bases at V and 4 bases at J, with 18 bases in the middle. CDR3 residues: CASSIGQGGEYEQYF. The CDR3 DNA is TGTGCCAGCAGCATAGGGCAGGGCGGAGAGTACGAGCAGTACTTC.

This clone has more than one count but fewer than ten. The rearrangement links TRBV19 to TRBJ2-3, with TRBD2 identical over 8 bases. The CDR3 is made up of 13 amino acids. Germline-derived CDR1 and CDR2 are LNHDA and SQIVND (reference sequence). Trimming cost V 8 bases and J 4 bases; bases outside gene matches: 5. The CDR3 coding sequence is TGTGCCAGTTGGAACGGGAGGGCAGATACGCAGTATTTT. It specifies CASWNGRADTQYF. The full variable domain, its missing parts supplied by reference TRBV19 and TRBJ2-3, is DGGITQSPKYLFRKEGQNVTLSCEQNLNHDAMYWYRQDPGQGLRLIYYSQIVNDFQKGDIAEGYSVSREKKESFPLTVTSAQKNPTAFYLCASWNGRADTQYFGPGTRLTVL.

The chain has TRBV2 and TRBJ2-3; 8 bases match TRBD2. The CDR3 runs 15 residues. Germline V gene lookup returns CDR1 SNHLY and CDR2 FYNNEI. After removal of 4 bases from V and 6 bases from J, the junction contained 9 bases not matched to a gene. The CDR3 sequence is CASSAGWGGRDTQYF. The DNA of the CDR3 is TGTGCCAGCAGTGCAGGTTGGGGCGGGAGGGATACGCAGTATTTT.

This clone was observed a handful of times. The chain links TRBV9 to TRBJ2-5; 9 nucleotides agree with TRBD1. The ends lost 4 bases at V and 4 bases at J; junction bases unmatched: 5. Germline V gene lookup returns CDR1 SGDLS and CDR2 YYNGEE. The CDR3 extends over 14 amino acids. DNA of the CDR3: TGTGCCAGCAGCTTTCGACAGGGGGGAGAGACCCAGTACTTC. It translates to CASSFRQGGETQYF.

J is TRBJ1-5 and V is TRBV6-5; D perhaps matches TRBD1 (5 bases). From germline, CDR1 is MNHEY and CDR2 SVGAGI. This CDR3 contains 12 residues. Trimming cost V 2 bases and J 11 bases, with 10 bases left between them. The CDR3 region is CASSYVGGAQHF. CDR3 nucleotide sequence: TGTGCCAGCAGTTACGTGGGGGGAGCCCAGCATTTT.

The rearrangement joins TRBV30 to TRBJ2-5, with D unclear. The germline gives CDR1 GTSNPN, CDR2 SVGIG (reference sequence). The CDR3 is 13 residues long. Trimming pared 1 base from V and 4 bases from J, leaving 10 bases between. In DNA form, the CDR3 reads TGTGCCTGGAGTGAGGGTGTCGGAGAGACCCAGTACTTC. Its translation: CAWSEGVGETQYF.

This clone was picked up a small number of times. The DNA for the CDR3 is TGCGCCAGCAGCTTGGATATCAATCAGCCCCAGCATTTT. Protein: CASSLDINQPQHF. V is TRBV5-1 and J is TRBJ1-5; D ambiguous. V lost 0 bases to trimming and J lost 3 bases, with 4 bases between them. Germline CDR1 reads SGHRS; CDR2 reads YFSETQ. CDR3 size: 13 residues.

The CDR3, as DNA: TGTGCCAGCAGACCCCCTAGGCCGTTAGGGATTGGTGAGCAGTTCTTC. Protein product: CASRPPRPLGIGEQFF. This chain joins TRBV28 and TRBJ2-1, with unresolved D. Trimming stripped 6 bases from V and 9 bases from J, with 24 bases between. Germline V gives CDR1 MDHEN, CDR2 SYDVKM. CDR3 size: 16 residues. Combining the CDR3 with reference TRBV28 and TRBJ2-1 gives the whole variable domain DVKVTQSSRYLVKRTGEKVFLECVQDMDHENMFWYRQDPGLGLRLIYFSYDVKMKEKGDIPEGYSVSREKKERFSLILESASTNQTSMYLCASRPPRPLGIGEQFFGPGTRLTVL.